This T cell receptor beta chain stems from a study of blood T cells in healthy people across ages. Study findings and constraints: Long-lived donors carried more naive CD4+ cells and greater diversity than aged donors.

The CDR3 has 13 amino acids. Per germline, CDR1 LGHDT and CDR2 YNNKEL (reference sequence). V dropped 4 bases and J dropped 4 bases, with 10 bases sitting between them. This clonotype was detected only a few times. Antigen unknown. Combining a sample-barcoded 5' primer with a J-beta primer mix, a second PCR ran for about 7 to 11 cycles. MiXCR was run by TCRdb on the 5' RACE reads, yielding one entry per CDR3 protein. This table holds some 560,000 distinct CDR3 sequences, about 29% found once. The sample was also reused in another study, on T cells of mothers and their children. As reported in that work: Input to cDNA synthesis comprised all extracted RNA, at a ratio of approximately 1.5 ug per 15 ul.

V and J are TRBV3-1 and TRBJ1-2; the D is unclear. The clonotype was recovered from a boy aged 2 to 10 in good health. Sequencing was carried out using blood. CDR3 nucleotides: TGTGCCAGCAGCCTCGGGGAGGGCTATGGCTACACCTTC. As protein: CASSLGEGYGYTF.